These 9 T cell receptor beta chains were all obtained from the same sample, sequenced in a study of cytomegalovirus exposure and HLA in healthy donors. PCR employed 60 Vbeta and 13 Jbeta primers. Data came from immunoSEQ multiplex PCR; TCRdb stores just in-frame clones and leaves some out. The data show roughly 130,000 clones, roughly 86% seen once. The specimen sequenced was PBMCs. These TCRs come from a woman between 40 and 55 years old in good health and CMV-seronegative.

This chain links TRBV5-1 with TRBJ2-2; D is possibly TRBD1 (5 bases). The CDR3 runs 14 residues. CDR1 SGHRS and CDR2 YFSETQ come from the germline V gene. The ends were cut back, 6 bases at V and 3 bases at J, with 12 bases in the middle. CDR3 nucleotides: TGCGCCAGCACAGACAGTTTGGACACCGGGGAGCTGTTTTTT. It codes for CASTDSLDTGELFF.

The CDR3 here is CASSSGVGGSYGYTF. CDR3 DNA sequence: TGTGCCAGCAGTTCCGGGGTTGGAGGATCGTATGGCTACACCTTC. The genes are TRBV28 and TRBJ1-2, with D hard to call. The V end lost 4 bases, the J end lost 5 bases, and 17 bases lay between the germline ends. CDR3 size: 15 residues. Per the germline V gene, CDR1 is MDHEN and CDR2 is SYDVKM.

The J gene is TRBJ2-5, the V gene TRBV2, with 8 bases identical to TRBD2. The V gene end was trimmed by 1 base and the J gene end by 5 bases; junction bases not matched to a gene: 6. In germline, CDR1 is SNHLY, CDR2 FYNNEI. The CDR3 runs to 15 residues. The CDR3 spells CASSEDGRALETQYF. CDR3 nucleotide sequence: TGTGCCAGCAGTGAAGACGGGAGGGCCCTCGAGACCCAGTACTTC.

The rearrangement joins TRBV29-1 to TRBJ2-3; maybe TRBD2 (6 bases). The CDR3 has 20 residues. The germline gives CDR1 SQVTM, CDR2 ANQGSEA. Deletions cut 4 bases from V and 2 bases from J, with 31 bases between. This CDR3 reads CSVGRLVADLNAPLTDTQYF. The CDR3 DNA sequence: TGCAGCGTTGGGAGACTAGTGGCGGACTTGAACGCACCCCTCACAGATACGCAGTATTTT.

This rearrangement joins TRBV13 to TRBJ2-1; TRBD2 matches at 8 bases. The CDR3 has 16 amino acids. Germline-derived CDR1 and CDR2 are PRHDT and FYEKMQ (reference sequence). V lost 5 bases to trimming and J lost 2 bases; unmatched junction nucleotides: 8. The CDR3 loop is CASSGPREGTYNEQFF. CDR3 nucleotides: TGTGCCAGCAGCGGTCCTCGGGAGGGGACCTACAATGAGCAGTTCTTC.

The rearrangement joins TRBV7-9 to TRBJ2-5, with 9 bases fitting TRBD1. Looked up from germline, CDR1 is SEHNR and CDR2 is FQNEAQ (reference sequence). V was clipped by 4 bases and J by 2 bases; unmatched bases: 2. This CDR3 comprises 14 residues. The CDR3 protein is CASSSTGGQETQYF. Here the CDR3 DNA reads TGTGCCAGCAGCTCGACAGGGGGTCAAGAGACCCAGTACTTC. Complete variable domain (other parts from reference TRBV7-9 and TRBJ2-5): DTGVSQNPRHKITKRGQNVTFRCDPISEHNRLYWYRQTLGQGPEFLTYFQNEAQLEKSRLLSDRFSAERPKGSFSTLEIQRTEQGDSAMYLCASSSTGGQETQYFGPGTRLLVL.

V is TRBV9 and J is TRBJ2-3; 9 nucleotides line up with TRBD2. Germline values: CDR1 SGDLS, CDR2 YYNGEE. With 4 bases clipped from V and 4 bases from J, the junction kept 7 bases outside the gene matches. This CDR3 region has 15 residues. The CDR3 bases are TGTGCCAGCAGCCCCCAACTAGCGGGCCCAGATACGCAGTATTTT. Its translation is CASSPQLAGPDTQYF.

This clone was picked up one time. As DNA, the CDR3 is TGTGCCAGCACCCGTGGGGGGGGATATGGCTACACCTTC. It codes for CASTRGGGYGYTF. This chain connects TRBV9 to TRBJ1-2, with a weak D call TRBD1 (5 bases). The CDR3 loop spans 13 amino acids. The V end was cut by 6 bases, the J end by 5 bases, with 14 bases between. The germline V gene encodes CDR1 SGDLS and CDR2 YYNGEE.

The rearrangement links TRBV7-8 to TRBJ2-5; unclear D gene. This CDR3 region has 14 residues. V dropped 1 base and J dropped 1 base, with 7 bases sitting between them. Germline V gene sequence: CDR1 SGHVS, CDR2 FQNEAQ. The CDR3: CASSLVLSQETQYF. Here the CDR3 DNA reads TGTGCCAGCAGCTTAGTCCTCTCCCAAGAGACCCAGTACTTC.